This TCR beta chain was identified in a study of control samples from healthy donors and cancer patients. The length of the CDR3 is 14 residues. Germline lookup yields CDR1 SGHTA and CDR2 FQGTGA. V gave up 4 bases and J gave up 1 base, with 10 bases separating them. The method was immunoSEQ multiplex PCR; TCRdb's version includes in-frame clones alone and lacks a portion of them. Among some 79,000 clones listed, roughly 90% were seen once. V usage is TRBV7-3 and J usage is TRBJ1-1, with D possibly TRBD1 on 5 matching bases. This TCR came from a woman aged 45-65 years in good health. The sequenced sample was blood. In nucleotides, the CDR3 is TGTGCCAGCAGCTCGGGACCGTCGAACACTGAAGCTTTCTTT. Its translation is CASSSGPSNTEAFF. Based on the CDR3 plus reference TRBV7-3 and TRBJ1-1, the full variable domain is GAGVSQTPSNKVTEKGKYVELRCDPISGHTALYWYRQSLGQGPEFLIYFQGTGAADDSGLPNDRFFAVRPEGSVSTLKIQRTERGDSAVYLCASSSGPSNTEAFFGQGTRLTVV.